This T cell receptor beta chain was captured by sequencing in a study of OX40 agonist ivuxolimab in advanced cancers. Study information: A male proportion of more than 75% was recorded, with mean age 60 years and range about 20 to 85. Partial responses were recorded for three patients, including one with hepatocellular carcinoma and two with cutaneous melanoma.

The data were produced by immunoSEQ multiplex PCR, yet TCRdb's version contains in-frame clones alone and is incomplete. Altogether 68,000 or so clones are present, more than 75% being singletons, with the ten largest covering 2% to 2.5%. As regards this clone: Its antigen is unidentified.

Points from the study as a whole: Both blood CD4+ and CD8+ T cells showed clonal growth by week 6 at 0.1 to 3.0 mg/kg. Expanded clones were, on average, more numerous among CD8+ T cells than CD4+.

Germline values: CDR1 SGHTA, CDR2 FQGNSA. The CDR3 consists of 16 residues. V gave up 4 bases and J gave up 10 bases; unmatched junction bases: 16. The chain is built from TRBV7-2 and TRBJ1-5; 7 bases line up with TRBD1. The sequence was collected from an adult with an advanced solid tumor such as melanoma, head and neck, liver or kidney cancer. Sequenced here: CD4+ or CD8+ T cells sorted from blood, sampled in a trial of the OX40 agonist ivuxolimab. CDR3 protein: CASSSTYGQAGRPQHF. CDR3 in DNA: TGTGCCAGCAGCTCTACCTACGGACAGGCGGGGAGACCCCAGCATTTT.